These 14 T cell receptor beta chains were all obtained from the same sample, sequenced in a study of shared clonotypes between healthy human individuals (dated by TCRdb to the early 2020s). Library preparation used the immunoSEQ multiplex PCR assay. As stored in TCRdb, this immuneACCESS dataset retains in-frame rearrangements with V and J assigned. A fraction of the clones does not appear; measured against another copy, unresolved V genes explain less than half of the discrepancy, and the remainder lacks a known reason. The sample contains over a million clones, roughly 80% of them found a single time. Approximately 1.5% of the sample lies in the top ten. Sequencing was carried out using memory CD4+ T cells sorted from blood. Sample cell subset or site, as interpreted from the label and publication: CD45RA-negative fraction. The receptors were sampled from a man in his late teens or twenties in good health.

This clone was recorded only once. The chain joins TRBV9 to TRBJ1-2; D is unresolved. Trimming pared 0 bases from V and 4 bases from J, leaving 10 bases between. CDR1 is SGDLS and CDR2 is YYNGEE in the germline V gene. CDR3 size: 14 residues. CDR3 amino acids: CASSVDLGSYGYTF. Here the CDR3 DNA reads TGTGCCAGCAGCGTAGACCTGGGGTCCTATGGCTACACCTTC.

Of note for this clone: Since a much larger clone is just one base distant, this may be a read error. The chain joins TRBV7-9 to TRBJ2-3; D uncertain. There are 11 residues in the CDR3. The V end was cut by 5 bases, the J end by 3 bases, with 3 bases between. Germline CDR1 and CDR2: SEHNR and FQNEAQ (reference sequence). This CDR3 reads CASSTTDTQYF. The CDR3 region has the DNA TGTGCCAGCAGCACAACAGATACGCAGTATTTT.

V and J are TRBV6-5 and TRBJ2-7; D remains ambiguous. Trimming pared 5 bases from V and 5 bases from J, leaving 7 bases between. The germline CDR1 and CDR2 sequences are MNHEY and SVGAGI. CDR3 size: 11 residues. CDR3 nucleotide sequence: TGTGCCAGCAGTGCCTCGGACGAGCAGTACTTC. It encodes CASSASDEQYF.

The CDR3 nucleotides are TGTGCCAGCAGCTTCGAAGGGGCCCTCGTCCAAGAGACCCAGTACTTC. This encodes CASSFEGALVQETQYF. The V gene is TRBV7-9, the J gene TRBJ2-5; D might be TRBD1 (5 bases). V was trimmed by 3 bases and J by 1 base, leaving 15 bases between them. This CDR3 has 16 amino acids. Germline V gene lookup returns CDR1 SEHNR and CDR2 FQNEAQ (reference sequence).

Comments on this clone: This CDR3 is also generated by other DNA sequences in the sample. The J gene is TRBJ2-3, the V gene TRBV5-1; unclear D gene. Trimming cost V 4 bases and J 6 bases, with 9 bases left between them. The germline gives CDR1 SGHRS, CDR2 YFSETQ. The CDR3 extends over 12 amino acids. This CDR3 reads CASSQPTDTQYF. CDR3 DNA: TGCGCCAGCAGCCAACCTACGGATACGCAGTATTTT. Complete variable domain (other parts from reference TRBV5-1 and TRBJ2-3): KAGVTQTPRYLIKTRGQQVTLSCSPISGHRSVSWYQQTPGQGLQFLFEYFSETQRNKGNFPGRFSGRQFSNSRSEMNVSTLELGDSALYLCASSQPTDTQYFGPGTRLTVL.

The V and J genes are TRBV5-1 and TRBJ2-3; 11 bases align to TRBD2. The CDR3 runs 16 residues. J was trimmed by 2 bases and V by 3 bases; bases with no gene match: 5. Germline V gene lookup returns CDR1 SGHRS and CDR2 YFSETQ. CDR3 protein: CASSSGLAGATDTQYF. CDR3 nucleotide sequence: TGCGCCAGCAGCTCTGGACTAGCGGGTGCCACAGATACGCAGTATTTT.

The rearrangement joins TRBV7-9 to TRBJ2-3; D is unclear. Trimming removed 5 bases from V and 1 base from J, with 10 bases in between. This CDR3 spans 14 amino acids. Germline assignment: CDR1 SEHNR and CDR2 FQNEAQ (reference sequence). CDR3 sequence reads: CASSPYVGTDTQYF. The CDR3 coding sequence is TGTGCCAGCAGCCCATACGTAGGCACAGATACGCAGTATTTT.

The V gene is TRBV30, the J gene TRBJ1-2, with 7 bases fitting TRBD1. The CDR3 sequence is 13 residues long. Per the germline V gene, CDR1 is GTSNPN and CDR2 is SVGIG (reference sequence). V lost 1 base to trimming and J lost 7 bases; unmatched junction nucleotides: 6. CDR3 bases: TGTGCCTGGAGTGGACAGGGAGGAGCTGGCTACACCTTC. Amino acid sequence: CAWSGQGGAGYTF.

V gene TRBV7-2 combines with J gene TRBJ1-1; D is undetermined. The length of the CDR3 is 11 residues. Germline V gene sequence: CDR1 SGHTA, CDR2 FQGNSA. Trimming removed 5 bases at V and 11 bases at J, with 12 bases between. The CDR3 protein is CASSLREWAFF. The CDR3 DNA reads TGTGCCAGCAGCCTCCGGGAATGGGCTTTCTTT.

This clone appeared a few times. The chain carries TRBV30 and TRBJ1-5, with 7 bases that match TRBD1. The germline V gene encodes CDR1 GTSNPN and CDR2 SVGIG (reference sequence). Germline trimming cut 2 bases from V and 6 bases from J; bases unmatched to any gene: 10. The CDR3 sequence is 15 residues long. CDR3 nucleotide sequence: TGTGCCTGGAGTACCCTCAACAGGGGCGGTCAGCCCCAGCATTTT. This translates into CAWSTLNRGGQPQHF.

V is TRBV29-1 and J is TRBJ1-1; possibly TRBD1 for D (6 bases). The CDR3 runs to 14 residues. CDR1 and CDR2 from the germline V gene are SQVTM and ANQGSEA. Trimming took off 1 base at V and 0 bases at J, with 9 bases between the two ends. The chain's CDR3 is CSVEGGQMNTEAFF. CDR3 nucleotides: TGCAGCGTTGAAGGGGGGCAGATGAACACTGAAGCTTTCTTT. The full variable domain, completed using reference TRBV29-1 and TRBJ1-1, is SAVISQKPSRDICQRGTSLTIQCQVDSQVTMMFWYRQQPGQSLTLIATANQGSEATYESGFVIDKFPISRPNLTFSTLTVSNMSPEDSSIYLCSVEGGQMNTEAFFGQGTRLTVV.

This rearrangement joins TRBV29-1 to TRBJ2-2, with TRBD1 matching 11 bases. The CDR3 totals 14 residues. The germline CDR1 and CDR2 sequences are SQVTM and ANQGSEA. The J segment lost 3 bases and the V segment lost 7 bases, leaving 4 bases of the junction unmatched. This CDR3 reads CSAGQGAYTGELFF. The CDR3 region has the DNA TGCAGCGCTGGACAGGGGGCGTACACCGGGGAGCTGTTTTTT.

Of note for this clone: The same CDR3 is also encoded by other DNA sequences in this sample. The chain recombines TRBV5-1 with TRBJ2-6, with unresolved D. With 0 bases removed from V and 1 base from J, the gap between germline ends came to 5 bases. This CDR3 contains 15 residues. Germline CDR1 reads SGHRS; CDR2 reads YFSETQ. The CDR3 coding sequence is TGCGCCAGCAGCTTGGAGGGATCTGGGGCCAACGTCCTGACTTTC. Its protein is CASSLEGSGANVLTF.

The CDR3 protein is CASSPDFNRAEQYF. CDR3 DNA sequence: TGTGCCAGCAGTCCCGACTTTAATCGCGCCGAGCAGTACTTC. The chain carries TRBV6-5 and TRBJ2-7, with D unresolved. The germline V gene has CDR1 MNHEY and CDR2 SVGAGI. The germline V and J ends were trimmed by 5 bases and 6 bases, with 17 bases remaining between them. The CDR3 covers 14 residues.